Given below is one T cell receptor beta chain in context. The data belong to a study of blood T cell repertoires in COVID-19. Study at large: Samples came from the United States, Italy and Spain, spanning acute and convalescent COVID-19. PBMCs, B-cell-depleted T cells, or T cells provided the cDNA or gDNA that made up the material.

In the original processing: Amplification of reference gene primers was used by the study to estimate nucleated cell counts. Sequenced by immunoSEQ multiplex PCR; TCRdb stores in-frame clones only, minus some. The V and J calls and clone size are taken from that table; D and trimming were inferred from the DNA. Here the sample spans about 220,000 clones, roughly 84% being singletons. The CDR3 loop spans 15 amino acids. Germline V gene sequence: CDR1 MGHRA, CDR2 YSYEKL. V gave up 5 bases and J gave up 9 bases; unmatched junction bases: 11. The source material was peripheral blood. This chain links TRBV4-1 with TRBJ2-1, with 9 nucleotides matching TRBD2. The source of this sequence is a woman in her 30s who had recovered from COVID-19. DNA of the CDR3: TGCGCCAGCAGCAAGGGGTTAGCGGGAGAAGGTGAGCAGTTCTTC. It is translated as CASSKGLAGEGEQFF.